Presented here are 10 T cell receptor beta chains from one specimen sequenced in a study of vaccination effects on CD4 cells after COVID-19. Repertoires were generated with immunoSEQ multiplex PCR, while TCRdb's copy carries only in-frame clones and drops some. The sample has 42,000 or so clones, around 75% seen once; the top ten hold approximately 29%. Using viral peptide pools, the ViraFEST assay grew out antigen-specific CD4+ T cells prior to sequencing. A roughly 10-day culture period preceded the isolation of CD4+ T cells. Their SARS-CoV-2 infection, verified by PCR, occurred between March and December 2020. Their antigens are not known. The input for sequencing was CD4+ T cells from PBMCs cultured with a peptide pool, taken before COVID-19 vaccination. All receptors derive from a human donor who had a prior SARS-CoV-2 infection.

The J gene is TRBJ2-1, the V gene TRBV28; no definite D call. The CDR3 runs 12 residues. The V gene's germline CDR1 is MDHEN and CDR2 SYDVKM. V was shortened by 3 bases and J by 3 bases, with 3 bases between the two germline ends. CDR3 nucleotides: TGTGCCAGCAGTTTTAACTACAATGAGCAGTTCTTC. It encodes CASSFNYNEQFF.

The chain has TRBV19 and TRBJ2-2, with D possibly being TRBD1 (7 bases). V was clipped by 5 bases and J by 7 bases, with 17 bases between them. Germline V gene sequence: CDR1 LNHDA, CDR2 SQIVND (reference sequence). This CDR3 spans 15 amino acids. The CDR3 sequence: CASSGGTEGSGELFF. The DNA of the CDR3 is TGTGCCAGTAGTGGGGGGACAGAGGGAAGCGGGGAGCTGTTTTTT.

The chain is built from TRBV6-1 and TRBJ2-5, with D possibly being TRBD2 (5 bases). The CDR3 has 17 amino acids. Germline lookup yields CDR1 MNHNS and CDR2 SASEGT. V was clipped by 2 bases and J by 5 bases, with 21 bases between them. As DNA, the CDR3 is TGTGCCAGCAGTGAATTGTTGGGAAGTCAAACGGGGGAGACCCAGTACTTC. Translation: CASSELLGSQTGETQYF.

The rearrangement joins TRBV19 to TRBJ1-3; 12 bases are shared with TRBD1. The CDR3 runs 17 residues. The trim removed 5 bases at V and 4 bases at J, leaving 9 bases unmatched. Germline-derived CDR1 and CDR2 are LNHDA and SQIVND (reference sequence). CDR3 coding DNA: TGTGCCAGTAGTCCGCCGGGACAGGGGGCACGAGGAAACACCATATATTTT. It translates to CASSPPGQGARGNTIYF.

This clone has a handful of counts. V usage is TRBV3-1 (or the pseudogene TRBV3-2) and J usage is TRBJ2-2; D not certain. Per germline, CDR1 LGHDT and CDR2 YNNKEL (reference sequence). The CDR3 covers 12 residues. The V and J ends lost 4 bases and 2 bases respectively, with 2 bases between them. Here the CDR3 DNA reads TGTGCCAGCAGCCTCAACACCGGGGAGCTGTTTTTT. This translates into CASSLNTGELFF.

The chain employs TRBV9 and TRBJ2-5; D may be TRBD1 (6 bases). The CDR3 runs 14 residues. Per the germline V gene, CDR1 is SGDLS and CDR2 is YYNGEE. Trimming cost V 3 bases and J 1 base, with 10 bases left between them. The CDR3 DNA follows: TGTGCCAGCAGCGGGCGGACAGCCCAAGAGACCCAGTACTTC. The encoded protein is CASSGRTAQETQYF.

Concerning this clone itself: The sample contains more than one DNA sequence encoding this CDR3. The rearrangement links TRBV20-1 to TRBJ2-1; the D is unclear. CDR1 and CDR2 (germline): DFQATT, SNEGSKA (reference sequence). V dropped 3 bases and J dropped 4 bases, with 1 base sitting between them. The CDR3 runs to 10 residues. As DNA, the CDR3 is TGCAGTGCTAGGTACAATGAGCAGTTCTTC. Protein product: CSARYNEQFF.

This chain uses TRBV2 with TRBJ1-2; no clear D. With 6 bases removed from V and 7 bases from J, the gap between germline ends came to 15 bases. The germline CDR1 and CDR2 sequences are SNHLY and FYNNEI. The CDR3 covers 13 residues. The CDR3 DNA reads as TGTGCCAGCAGGGCCACCGCGGAGGGTGGCTACACCTTC. Its protein product is CASRATAEGGYTF.

This clone was detected only once. The V gene is TRBV9, the J gene TRBJ2-5; D ambiguous. The V end was cut by 4 bases, the J end by 5 bases, with 15 bases between. Germline V gene data show CDR1 as SGDLS and CDR2 as YYNGEE. This CDR3 spans 14 amino acids. The CDR3: CASSTPGGRETQYF. The DNA of the CDR3 is TGTGCCAGCAGCACCCCAGGTGGCCGGGAGACCCAGTACTTC.

This chain joins TRBV10-3 and TRBJ1-1, with D possibly being TRBD1 (5 bases). With 2 bases removed from V and 3 bases from J, the gap between germline ends came to 10 bases. The CDR3 length is 14 residues. Germline-derived CDR1 and CDR2 are ENHRY and SYGVKD. DNA of the CDR3: TGTGCCATCAGTGAGGCAGGGCAGGACACTGAAGCTTTCTTT. Its protein product is CAISEAGQDTEAFF.